The 32 T cell receptor beta chains below come from one sample, sequenced in a study of cytomegalovirus exposure and HLA in healthy donors. Researchers ran the PCR with 60 Vbeta and 13 Jbeta primers. Clones were read by immunoSEQ multiplex PCR, and TCRdb kept only the in-frame ones, dropping some. The table for this sample gives 150,000 to 200,000 clones. Sequenced material: PBMCs. These receptor sequences come from a young man in good health and CMV-seronegative.

The J gene is TRBJ2-7, the V gene TRBV2; TRBD1 aligns across 7 bases. The CDR3 spans 14 residues. Germline V gene sequence: CDR1 SNHLY, CDR2 FYNNEI. With 6 bases clipped from V and 0 bases from J, the junction kept 5 bases outside the gene matches. DNA for the CDR3: TGTGCCAGCAGAATGGCAGGGGGCTCCTACGAGCAGTACTTC. It encodes CASRMAGGSYEQYF.

CDR3 sequence (DNA): TGCGCCAGCAGCTTGGGGGGGGGAGACCACAATGAGCAGTTCTTC. The encoded protein is CASSLGGGDHNEQFF. This sequence joins TRBV5-1 and TRBJ2-1; 7 bases align to TRBD2. The ends lost 0 bases at V and 5 bases at J; junction bases unmatched: 5. The CDR3 totals 15 residues. Germline assignment: CDR1 SGHRS and CDR2 YFSETQ. The full variable domain, in which reference TRBV5-1 and TRBJ2-1 provide the parts outside the CDR3, is KAGVTQTPRYLIKTRGQQVTLSCSPISGHRSVSWYQQTPGQGLQFLFEYFSETQRNKGNFPGRFSGRQFSNSRSEMNVSTLELGDSALYLCASSLGGGDHNEQFFGPGTRLTVL.

Here the CDR3 DNA reads TGTGCCTGGAGTGACTTTGTGGCCGGGGAGCTGTTTTTT. This translates into CAWSDFVAGELFF. The chain has TRBV30 and TRBJ2-2, with unresolved D. The CDR3 is made up of 13 amino acids. Trimming took 1 base from V and 6 from J, leaving 9 bases between them. Per the germline V gene, CDR1 is GTSNPN and CDR2 is SVGIG (reference sequence).

The chain recombines TRBV5-6 with TRBJ2-5, with 7 bases that match TRBD1. Per germline, CDR1 SGHDT and CDR2 YYEEEE. Trimming took 4 bases from V and 1 from J; bases not matched to a gene: 16. There are 18 residues in the CDR3. The chain's CDR3 is CASSPAMVDRVPQETQYF. CDR3 nucleotides: TGTGCCAGCAGCCCGGCTATGGTCGACAGGGTGCCCCAAGAGACCCAGTACTTC.

The V gene is TRBV6-6, the J gene TRBJ1-2, with TRBD1 as a possible D gene (6 bases). The CDR3 is 16 residues long. Germline V lookup: CDR1 MNHNY, CDR2 SVGAGI (reference sequence). Trimming left V 4 bases short and J 8 bases short, with 23 bases between. The CDR3 region is CASSSPQGRPGNGYTF. The DNA of the CDR3 is TGTGCCAGCAGTTCGCCTCAGGGGCGCCCAGGAAACGGCTACACCTTC.

The CDR3 sequence: CSVEWSYGYTF. The CDR3, as DNA: TGCAGCGTTGAGTGGAGCTATGGCTACACCTTC. The chain combines TRBV29-1 with TRBJ1-2; unclear D gene. Per germline, CDR1 SQVTM and CDR2 ANQGSEA. V gave up 3 bases and J gave up 4 bases, with 6 bases separating them. The CDR3 contains 11 residues.

V usage is TRBV19 and J usage is TRBJ2-7, with a possible D match to TRBD1 (5 bases). V was shortened by 5 bases and J by 1 base, with 12 bases between the two germline ends. The CDR3 extends over 14 amino acids. Germline V lookup: CDR1 LNHDA, CDR2 SQIVND (reference sequence). This CDR3 reads CASSQQTDSYEQYF. For the CDR3, the DNA is TGTGCCAGTAGTCAACAGACAGATTCCTACGAGCAGTACTTC.

The chain recombines TRBV7-3 with TRBJ1-1, with a possible D match to TRBD1 (6 bases). Germline CDR1 SGHTA, CDR2 FQGTGA. Trimming cost V 5 bases and J 6 bases, with 16 bases left between them. The CDR3 sequence is 14 residues long. DNA for the CDR3: TGTGCCAGCAGCCCTTATGGGGGGGCCGCTGAAGCTTTCTTT. It is translated as CASSPYGGAAEAFF. Drawing the rest from reference TRBV7-3 and TRBJ1-1, the complete variable domain is GAGVSQTPSNKVTEKGKYVELRCDPISGHTALYWYRQSLGQGPEFLIYFQGTGAADDSGLPNDRFFAVRPEGSVSTLKIQRTERGDSAVYLCASSPYGGAAEAFFGQGTRLTVV.

V and J are TRBV30 and TRBJ2-7; 10 bases are shared with TRBD1. The germline CDR1 and CDR2 sequences are GTSNPN and SVGIG (reference sequence). After removal of 3 bases from V and 5 bases from J, the junction contained 16 bases not matched to a gene. This CDR3 is 17 amino acids long. This CDR3 reads CAWSAKGTGERTDEQYF. The DNA for the CDR3 is TGTGCCTGGAGCGCAAAGGGGACAGGGGAAAGGACTGACGAGCAGTACTTC.

This rearrangement joins TRBV28 to TRBJ2-4; maybe TRBD1 (6 bases). The germline V gene has CDR1 MDHEN and CDR2 SYDVKM. V was pared by 4 bases and J by 4 bases, with 11 bases between. This CDR3 is 14 amino acids long. The DNA of the CDR3 is TGTGCCAGCAGTTGGCGCAGGGGAAAAAACATTCAGTACTTC. Translated: CASSWRRGKNIQYF. The whole variable domain, remainder taken from reference TRBV28 and TRBJ2-4, is DVKVTQSSRYLVKRTGEKVFLECVQDMDHENMFWYRQDPGLGLRLIYFSYDVKMKEKGDIPEGYSVSREKKERFSLILESASTNQTSMYLCASSWRRGKNIQYFGAGTRLSVL.

The rearrangement links TRBV30 to TRBJ2-1; 10 bases map to TRBD2. Germline values: CDR1 GTSNPN, CDR2 SVGIG (reference sequence). This CDR3 is built from 16 residues. The ends lost 0 bases at V and 9 bases at J; junction bases unmatched: 11. CDR3 sequence (DNA): TGTGCCTGGAGTGTAGGTAGGCTAGCGGGAGTTGTTGAGCAGTTCTTC. Residues: CAWSVGRLAGVVEQFF.

The V call is TRBV2, the J call TRBJ1-1; TRBD1 might be the D (5 bases). CDR3 size: 15 residues. Germline CDR1 is SNHLY and CDR2 is FYNNEI. Trimming removed 3 bases at V and 4 bases at J, with 15 bases between. CDR3 sequence: CASSEAGLWGTEAFF. CDR3 nucleotide sequence: TGTGCCAGCAGTGAGGCGGGGCTCTGGGGCACTGAAGCTTTCTTT.

The chain links TRBV6-5 to TRBJ2-1, with 7 positions matching TRBD1. Trimming at V came to 4 bases and at J to 7 bases, leaving 4 bases not matched to a gene. The germline CDR1 and CDR2 sequences are MNHEY and SVGAGI. This CDR3 is 13 amino acids long. CDR3 region: CASSLGQINEQFF. The CDR3 coding sequence is TGTGCCAGCAGTTTGGGACAGATTAATGAGCAGTTCTTC.

The chain is built from TRBV15 and TRBJ2-3; the match to TRBD2 covers 13 bases. The CDR3 covers 16 residues. Trimming took 2 bases from V and 4 from J; bases not matched to a gene: 3. Looked up from germline, CDR1 is LNHNV and CDR2 is YYDKDF (reference sequence). The CDR3: CATSRSGLAGADTQYF. CDR3 DNA: TGTGCCACCAGCAGATCAGGACTAGCGGGAGCAGATACGCAGTATTTT.

The chain links TRBV6-5 to TRBJ2-2, with D uncertain. This CDR3 contains 12 residues. V dropped 6 bases and J dropped 3 bases, with 5 bases sitting between them. Per germline, CDR1 MNHEY and CDR2 SVGAGI. CDR3 in amino acids: CASRQYTGELFF. The CDR3 bases are TGTGCCAGCAGACAATACACCGGGGAGCTGTTTTTT.

The chain links TRBV5-1 to TRBJ2-5; 7 bases agree with TRBD2. CDR1 is SGHRS and CDR2 is YFSETQ in the germline V gene. After removal of 5 bases from V and 2 bases from J, the junction contained 6 bases not matched to a gene. The CDR3 contains 14 residues. The DNA of the CDR3 is TGCGCCAGCAGGCCCCGACTAGCTCAAGAGACCCAGTACTTC. This sequence encodes CASRPRLAQETQYF.

Details on this clone: This CDR3 is also generated by other DNA sequences in the sample. The CDR3 loop reads CASRSGNTEAFF. CDR3 in DNA: TGTGCCAGCAGATCCGGGAACACTGAAGCTTTCTTT. The chain has TRBV28 and TRBJ1-1; D is ambiguous. Germline CDR1 reads MDHEN; CDR2 reads SYDVKM. CDR3 length equals 12 residues. V lost 6 bases and J 1 base, leaving 6 bases between the germline ends.

V usage is TRBV19 and J usage is TRBJ2-7, with a weak D call TRBD1 (6 bases). This CDR3 region has 13 residues. Germline CDR1 and CDR2: LNHDA and SQIVND (reference sequence). The V end lost 5 bases, the J end lost 3 bases, and 11 bases lay between the germline ends. In DNA, the CDR3 is TGTGCCAGTAGTGGAGCAGGGGTCTACGAGCAGTACTTC. This sequence encodes CASSGAGVYEQYF.

This sequence joins TRBV28 and TRBJ2-2, with 9 bases fitting TRBD2. CDR1 and CDR2 from the germline V gene are MDHEN and SYDVKM. After removal of 6 bases from V and 1 base from J, the junction contained 3 bases not matched to a gene. CDR3 length: 15 amino acids. The CDR3: CASSGTSRNTGELFF. The CDR3 coding sequence is TGTGCCAGCAGCGGGACTAGCAGGAACACCGGGGAGCTGTTTTTT.

The chain carries TRBV27 and TRBJ1-5, with 8 bases fitting TRBD1. The germline V gene encodes CDR1 MNHEY and CDR2 SMNVEV (reference sequence). The CDR3 has 17 residues. V trimming: 4 bases; J trimming: 1 base; junction bases outside the gene matches: 9. This chain's CDR3 is CASSSVFRDRSNQPQHF. The CDR3 DNA reads TGTGCCAGCAGTTCGGTCTTCCGGGACAGGAGCAATCAGCCCCAGCATTTT.

The gene calls are TRBV4-1 and TRBJ2-7; D gene ambiguous. The CDR3 covers 14 residues. The germline CDR1 and CDR2 sequences are MGHRA and YSYEKL. The V end lost 0 bases, the J end lost 0 bases, and 6 bases lay between the germline ends. This CDR3 reads CASSQDPVSYEQYF. Written as DNA, the CDR3 is TGCGCCAGCAGCCAAGATCCAGTCTCCTACGAGCAGTACTTC.

This sequence joins TRBV10-2 and TRBJ2-1, with D possibly matching TRBD1 (6 bases). The germline CDR1 and CDR2 sequences are WSHSY and SAAADI. This CDR3 region has 13 residues. V lost 3 bases and J lost 6, with 9 bases in between. DNA for the CDR3: TGCGCCAGCAGTGAACAGGGAAGCAATGAGCAGTTCTTC. This translates into CASSEQGSNEQFF.

This sequence joins TRBV19 and TRBJ2-2; TRBD1 aligns across 7 bases. The CDR3 has 15 amino acids. After removal of 5 bases from V and 6 bases from J, the junction contained 9 bases not matched to a gene. CDR1 is LNHDA, CDR2 SQIVND, per germline (reference sequence). CDR3 sequence (DNA): TGTGCCAGTAGTTGGCAGGGGGTATTGTCCGGGGAGCTGTTTTTT. Protein: CASSWQGVLSGELFF.

V and J are TRBV7-9 and TRBJ2-7, with a weak D call TRBD1 (5 bases). Trimming left V 0 bases short and J 6 bases short, with 15 bases between. This CDR3 has 15 amino acids. From germline, CDR1 is SEHNR and CDR2 FQNEAQ (reference sequence). Written as DNA, the CDR3 is TGTGCCAGCAGCTTAGCGGGATCCGGCAGGGCCGAGCAGTACTTC. Translating it yields CASSLAGSGRAEQYF.

In nucleotides, the CDR3 is TGCGCCAGCAGCTTGTGGGCTAGCGGGAGTGTCTCCTACGAGCAGTACTTC. Protein sequence: CASSLWASGSVSYEQYF. The chain joins TRBV5-1 to TRBJ2-7, with 10 bases fitting TRBD2. J lost 0 bases, V lost 1 base, and 7 bases had no gene match. This CDR3 spans 17 amino acids. Germline V gives CDR1 SGHRS, CDR2 YFSETQ.

This chain uses TRBV7-9 with TRBJ1-2, with TRBD1 matching over 7 bases. The CDR3 runs 14 residues. J was trimmed by 8 bases and V by 3 bases; bases with no gene match: 9. Germline loops: CDR1 SEHNR, CDR2 FQNEAQ (reference sequence). CDR3 protein: CASSFSFDRAGYTF. For the CDR3, the DNA is TGTGCCAGCAGCTTCTCATTTGACAGGGCGGGCTACACCTTC.

This rearrangement joins TRBV7-8 to TRBJ1-1, with unresolved D. The CDR3 is 14 residues long. Between the trimmed V and J ends, which lost 1 base and 0 bases, there was a span of 6 bases. From germline, CDR1 is SGHVS and CDR2 FQNEAQ. The CDR3, as DNA: TGTGCCAGCAGCTTAGGCCAGTTGAACACTGAAGCTTTCTTT. Translated: CASSLGQLNTEAFF.

V gene TRBV11-2 combines with J gene TRBJ1-4; 7 positions match TRBD1. The germline CDR1 and CDR2 sequences are SGHAT and FQNNGV. CDR3 size: 16 residues. With 4 bases clipped from V and 9 bases from J, the junction kept 14 bases outside the gene matches. Here the CDR3 reads CASSSPRGQGVQKLFF. In DNA, the CDR3 is TGTGCCAGCAGCTCCCCGAGAGGTCAGGGGGTGCAAAAACTGTTTTTT.

The V and J genes are TRBV18 and TRBJ2-1, with TRBD2 identical over 10 bases. V lost 5 bases and J lost 0; bases outside the gene matches: 1. This CDR3 is built from 15 residues. CDR1 is KGHSH and CDR2 is LQKENI in the germline V gene. The CDR3 spells CASSGTSASYNEQFF. DNA for the CDR3: TGTGCCAGCTCAGGGACTAGCGCCTCCTACAATGAGCAGTTCTTC.

This chain links TRBV28 with TRBJ2-7, with TRBD1 matching 9 bases. Unmatched junction bases numbered 3, after V lost 3 bases and J lost 0 bases. This CDR3 has 15 residues. Germline CDR1 MDHEN, CDR2 SYDVKM. Here the CDR3 reads CASSLAGQGSYEQYF. The CDR3 region has the DNA TGTGCCAGCAGTTTGGCGGGACAGGGCTCCTACGAGCAGTACTTC.

This chain links TRBV6-4 with TRBJ2-4; D ambiguous. Germline V gene lookup returns CDR1 MRHNA and CDR2 SNTAGT. This CDR3 region has 14 residues. The germline V and J ends were trimmed by 0 bases and 12 bases, with 15 bases remaining between them. For the CDR3, the DNA is TGTGCCAGCAGTGACTCCGAGGCAGCCTCCCCTCAGTACTTC. This sequence encodes CASSDSEAASPQYF.

This chain joins TRBV18 and TRBJ2-7; possible D gene TRBD2, 6 bases. V was cut by 6 bases and J by 4 bases, with 10 bases left in between. CDR1 and CDR2 from the germline V gene are KGHSH and LQKENI. The CDR3 consists of 12 residues. CDR3 sequence reads: CASSPGRYEQYF. Here the CDR3 DNA reads TGTGCCAGCTCGCCAGGGAGGTACGAGCAGTACTTC. The whole variable domain, remainder taken from reference TRBV18 and TRBJ2-7, is NAGVMQNPRHLVRRRGQEARLRCSPMKGHSHVYWYRQLPEEGLKFMVYLQKENIIDESGMPKERFSAEFPKEGPSILRIQQVVRGDSAAYFCASSPGRYEQYFGPGTRLTVT.